Listed below are T cell receptor beta chains from one sample, sequenced in a study of low-dose radiotherapy and immunotherapy resistance in tumors. TCRdb reprocessed the reads via MiXCR and lists one record per CDR3 protein. The data contain approximately 45,000 distinct CDR3 sequences, less than 30% of them singletons. The material sequenced was PBMCs, taken after low-dose radiotherapy plus immunotherapy. The origin of the receptors is a male donor with prostate cancer. CDR3s include the opening cysteine and the closing phenylalanine or tryptophan. Fields, in order: clone size, D gene, V gene, J gene, CDR3 DNA, CDR3 protein. D genes are given only for firm matches. Clone size is shown for a subset of rows, as once, few, many or a class of expanded clone.

many	TRBD1	TRBV7-3	TRBJ2-2	TGTGCCAGCAGACGGACAGGGGCCGATACCGGGGAGCTGTTTTTT	CASRRTGADTGELFF
few	-	TRBV12-3/TRBV12-4	TRBJ1-5	TGTGCCAGCAGTTCGGCAGGGAGCAATCAGCCCCAGCATTTT	CASSSAGSNQPQHF
-	TRBD2	TRBV29-1	TRBJ2-1	TGCAGCGTTGGGACTAGCGGGAGGAATGAGCAGTTCTTC	CSVGTSGRNEQFF
many	-	TRBV7-8	TRBJ2-2	TGTGCCAGCAGGAATAGGAGAAACACCGGGGAGCTGTTTTTT	CASRNRRNTGELFF
-	TRBD1	TRBV10-3	TRBJ1-5	TGTGCCATCAGTGAAAGGACAGGGGGCGCGGGGCAGCCCCAGCATTTT	CAISERTGGAGQPQHF
many	-	TRBV18	TRBJ2-1	TGTGCCAGTTTCGGGGCAGGGGTCAATGAGCAGTTCTTC	CASFGAGVNEQFF
many	-	TRBV30	TRBJ1-2	TGTGCCTTCCTTCAGGGGTTGTATGGCTACACCTTC	CAFLQGLYGYTF
many	TRBD1	TRBV7-9	TRBJ2-3	TGTGCCAGCAGCAGGACAGGAATCACAGATACGCAGTATTTT	CASSRTGITDTQYF
many	-	TRBV19	TRBJ2-3	TGTGCCAGTAGTAGCAGCTCTGGTACGCAGTATTTT	CASSSSSGTQYF
many	-	TRBV21-1	TRBJ1-5	TGTGCCAGCAGCAAAATCTGGACAGGATCGGGTCAGCCCCAGCATTTT	CASSKIWTGSGQPQHF
many	-	TRBV2	TRBJ2-5	TGTGCCAGCAGTGCACTCCAAGAGACCCAGTACTTC	CASSALQETQYF
many	-	TRBV5-1	TRBJ2-1	TGCGCCAGCAGCGCACCCCCGGGTGGAGACAATGAGCAGTTCTTC	CASSAPPGGDNEQFF
medium-sized	-	TRBV11-2	TRBJ2-1	TGTGCCAGCAGCTTAGAGCGGGACCAGGGGGTAGAGCAGTTCTTC	CASSLERDQGVEQFF
many	TRBD1	TRBV19	TRBJ2-6	TGTGCCAGTAAACGACAGGGGGCTGGGGCCAACGTCCTGACTTTC	CASKRQGAGANVLTF
many	-	TRBV5-4	TRBJ2-1	TGTGCCAGCAGCTTGGATAGTAACGATGAGCAGTTCTTC	CASSLDSNDEQFF
many	TRBD2	TRBV7-9	TRBJ2-1	TGTGCCAGCAGCCCGGGAGGCTACAATGAGCAGTTCTTC	CASSPGGYNEQFF
many	TRBD1	TRBV27	TRBJ1-2	TGTGCCAGCAGTTTTTTGGGACAGGGGAACTATGGCTACACCTTC	CASSFLGQGNYGYTF
-	-	TRBV5-6	TRBJ2-6	TGTGCCAGCAGCTTCTCCCCCCACGGGGCCAACGTCCTGACTTTC	CASSFSPHGANVLTF
many	TRBD2	TRBV12-3/TRBV12-4	TRBJ2-1	TGTGCCAGCCTTCGGGCGGGACTATACAATGAGCAGTTCTTC	CASLRAGLYNEQFF
many	TRBD1	TRBV4-3	TRBJ2-4	TGCGCCAGCAGCCAAGTGCCGGGACAGGGGTTAAGAGCCAAAAACATTCAGTACTTC	CASSQVPGQGLRAKNIQYF
many	-	TRBV7-9	TRBJ1-1	TGTGCCAGCAGCTTCCAGGACACTGAAGCTTTCTTT	CASSFQDTEAFF
many	-	TRBV29-1	TRBJ2-7	TGCAGCGTTGAAGGTGTCCCCTTCTCCTACGAGCAGTACTTC	CSVEGVPFSYEQYF
-	-	TRBV28	TRBJ2-7	TGTGCCAGCTCGCGAGGGCAGGGAACCTACGAGCAGTACTTC	CASSRGQGTYEQYF
many	-	TRBV29-1	TRBJ2-7	TGCAGCGTTGGGACAAGTTACTCCTACGAGCAGTACTTC	CSVGTSYSYEQYF
-	-	TRBV7-3	TRBJ2-3	TGTGCCAGCAGCTTGGGGACACACCAACTAACAGATACGCAGTATTTT	CASSLGTHQLTDTQYF
many	-	TRBV10-2	TRBJ1-6	TGCGCCAGCAGTGAACCTTATCGGGGGGTCTCGGGATCCCTCCACTTT	CASSEPYRGVSGSLHF
many	-	TRBV12-3/TRBV12-4	TRBJ2-3	TGTGCCAGCAGTTTAGGGGGGTGGGGGACAGATACGCAGTATTTT	CASSLGGWGTDTQYF
-	TRBD1	TRBV5-1	TRBJ2-1	TGCGCCAGCAGCGTAGGACAGGGGGGATTGAATGAGCAGTTCTTC	CASSVGQGGLNEQFF
many	TRBD1	TRBV20-1	TRBJ1-3	TGCAGTGTCGCAGGGGGGAACACCATATATTTT	CSVAGGNTIYF
many	-	TRBV5-1	TRBJ2-3	TGCGCCAGCAGATTTCTAGGGGCCTCCGCTGGAGATACGCAGTATTTT	CASRFLGASAGDTQYF
-	TRBD1	TRBV6-5	TRBJ2-7	TGTGCCAGCAGCCGGCACAGGGGCTACGAGCAGTACTTC	CASSRHRGYEQYF
many	-	TRBV10-2	TRBJ2-2	TGCGCCAGCCAACTTGGAGGGGAGCTGTTTTTT	CASQLGGELFF
many	TRBD1	TRBV19	TRBJ1-1	TGTGCCTCGCGACTGGGACAGTACACTGAAGCTTTCTTT	CASRLGQYTEAFF
many	-	TRBV7-2	TRBJ1-6	TGTGCCAGCAGCCCAGATGGGGCGGTCTCACCCCTCCACTTT	CASSPDGAVSPLHF
-	-	TRBV18	TRBJ2-2	-	CASSPPTGTGELFFF
many	-	TRBV7-2	TRBJ1-5	TGTGCCAGCAGCTCCGGACAGCCAGGGGAGCCCCAGCATTTT	CASSSGQPGEPQHF
many	TRBD2	TRBV12-3/TRBV12-4	TRBJ2-7	TGTGCCAGCAGTATTGGACTAGCGGGGACCTACGAGCAGTACTTC	CASSIGLAGTYEQYF
-	TRBD1	TRBV2	TRBJ1-5	TGTGCCAGCAGCCCCGGGACAGGGTCCCATCAGCCCCAGCATTTT	CASSPGTGSHQPQHF
many	-	TRBV7-9	TRBJ2-7	TGTGCCAGCAGCCTCCAAGGTCAGGTCGAGCAGTACTTC	CASSLQGQVEQYF
many	-	TRBV20-1	TRBJ2-3	TGCAGTGCTAGTGCAGATACGCAGTATTTT	CSASADTQYF
-	TRBD2	TRBV5-1	TRBJ2-1	TGCGCCAGCAGCGGGACTAGCCCAGGGAGTGAGCAGTTCTTC	CASSGTSPGSEQFF
many	TRBD2	TRBV4-2	TRBJ2-3	TGTGCCAGCAGCCCGGCCGGGACTAGCGGAAGCACAGATACGCAGTATTTT	CASSPAGTSGSTDTQYF